The table lists the clone carrying this T cell receptor beta chain with a few counts. Its antigen is still unknown. This sample stems from a study of T-cell memory formation after mild COVID-19. Study in general: TCR clusters largely stayed donor specific.

TCR alpha and TCR beta cDNA libraries carrying sample barcodes and UMIs came from 5'RACE with constant-segment primers. TCRdb used MiXCR to reprocess the 5' RACE reads, holding one entry per CDR3 protein. This table holds roughly 190,000 distinct CDR3 sequences, around 18% found once. Study-level results: Cross-reactive memory appears to have joined, as suggested by some responding clones showing up in pre-infection memory.

The source of this sequence is an adult woman who had mild COVID-19 (a few samples of this study predate the infection). Cell type and time point are not known. The sequenced material came from PBMCs or a T cell subset sorted from them (not recorded which).

CDR3 in DNA: TGTGCCAGCAGTGAAGCTTCCCCTAGCGGGAGTTGGGAGCAGTACTTC. It is translated as CASSEASPSGSWEQYF. The rearrangement joins TRBV6-1 to TRBJ2-7; 10 nucleotides align to TRBD2. CDR3 size: 16 residues. Germline V gives CDR1 MNHNS, CDR2 SASEGT. Trimming at V came to 0 bases and at J to 7 bases, leaving 9 bases not matched to a gene.